The rows below give T cell receptor beta chains drawn from one sample of a study of CDR3 diversity in severe acne. TCRdb re-called the PCR reads through MiXCR, storing one row per CDR3 protein. Of 65,000 to 95,000 distinct CDR3 sequences listed, under 65% are singletons. The sample comprised blood. The receptors originated from a male donor in good health, without acne. CDR3s include the opening cysteine and the closing phenylalanine or tryptophan. The size field is filled for only some rows; it gives once, few, many or a size class.

j_call clone_size cdr3_length v_call cdr3_aa
TRBJ1-4 NA 15 TRBV3-1 CASSGQGDEFGKLFF
TRBJ2-3 NA 15 TRBV9 CGTRQARGGGDTQYF
TRBJ2-7 few 15 TRBV2 CASSGGTSGGRQQYF
TRBJ2-2 many 15 TRBV6-1 CASSEAVGLSGELFF
TRBJ2-7 NA 14 TRBV7-9 CASSLAGQSYEQYF
TRBJ1-6 NA 15 TRBV13 CASSKQGTHNSPLHF
TRBJ2-7 NA 15 TRBV7-9 CASSSLGGGEDEQYF
TRBJ2-7 many 17 TRBV4-1 CASSQVQRLAGSYEQYF
TRBJ2-3 NA 16 TRBV25-1 CASSSVAGGRSDTQYF
TRBJ2-7 few 13 TRBV6-5 CAINSGGLYEQYF
TRBJ2-7 NA 14 TRBV11-3 CASTIAGFNVEQYF
TRBJ2-5 NA 12 TRBV6-1 CVLGNRGETQYF
TRBJ2-1 NA 14 TRBV20-1 CSAQGRTWGNEQFF
TRBJ1-6 NA 15 TRBV20-1 CSAGSGRADNSPLHF
TRBJ1-1 NA 14 TRBV7-8 CASSLGQQNTEAFF
TRBJ2-7 NA 14 TRBV20-1 CSAAGTGGSYEQYF
TRBJ1-1 once 15 TRBV6-5 CGSSAYGTLNTEAFF
TRBJ2-5 few 15 TRBV7-8 CASSLRTSGQETQYF
TRBJ2-3 NA 15 TRBV6-1 CASSGLASSTDTQYF
TRBJ2-1 NA 15 TRBV5-1 CASSHGTGGYNEQFF
TRBJ1-6 few 15 TRBV20-1 CSASGGQGAGSPLHF
TRBJ1-4 once 17 TRBV24-1 CATSDSTEGPGLEKLFF
TRBJ1-1 many 13 TRBV7-9 CASGVGENTEAFF
TRBJ2-7 NA 14 TRBV9 CASRPGPGRYEQYF
TRBJ1-3 few 13 TRBV29-1 CSVSDSPGNTIYF
TRBJ2-3 NA 15 TRBV6-6 CASSGQTGGTDTQYF
TRBJ2-7 many 14 TRBV5-1 CASSFSAGVNEQYF
TRBJ2-1 many 16 TRBV7-3 CASSYGSGGPYNEQFF
TRBJ2-6 NA 18 TRBV20-1 CSARRTGAGDSGANVLTF
TRBJ2-1 many 15 TRBV5-8 CASSLTSSPYNEQFF
TRBJ1-6 many 15 TRBV20-1 CSARSSSGESSPLHF
TRBJ2-5 NA 15 TRBV5-1 CASSEGLAGRETQYF
TRBJ1-3 few 15 TRBV15 CATSGYRFSGNTIYF
TRBJ2-5 NA 14 TRBV5-1 CASSSGQGIDTQYF
TRBJ2-7 many 14 TRBV2 CASSEGGADYEQYF
TRBJ1-2 NA 14 TRBV19 CASSESGFYYGYTF
TRBJ1-1 NA 13 TRBV20-1 CSASRQANTEAFF
TRBJ2-5 NA 15 TRBV29-1 CSVEEGRQTKETQYF
TRBJ1-4 few 16 TRBV5-1 CASSQGQGARSEKLFF
TRBJ1-2 NA 13 TRBV10-3 CASSRDGSGGYTF
TRBJ1-2 NA 12 TRBV20-1 CSGLQGIDGYTF
TRBJ2-7 NA 14 TRBV20-1 CSARTSGQSYEQYF
TRBJ1-6 NA 13 TRBV18 CASSSGGDSPLHF
TRBJ1-5 many 16 TRBV6-1 CASSLSGKEGNQPQHF
TRBJ2-1 many 16 TRBV4-1 CASSQGLSGGYNEQFF
TRBJ2-5 NA 16 TRBV12-3/TRBV12-4 CASRRAVAMSQETQYF